This paragraph covers one T cell receptor (beta chain) sequence. Its antigen is unknown. Trimming took 6 bases from V and 2 from J, leaving 14 bases between them. Germline V lookup: CDR1 SEHNR, CDR2 FQNEAQ (reference sequence). This CDR3 spans 14 amino acids. The data belong to a study of glioma-infiltrating T cells after dendritic cell vaccination. Study at large: Treatment, given 2003 to 2012, was autologous tumor lysate-pulsed dendritic cell vaccination.

Primers: 60 V beta forward and 13 J beta reverse. The repertoire was sequenced with immunoSEQ multiplex PCR; TCRdb's copy has only in-frame clones and lacks some. The sample has about 110,000 clones, nearly 90% seen once. Study results and limitations: Patients with more pretreatment TILs had longer time to progression and survival. Survival was not directly related to TCR clonality in these patients.

The time point was: after dendritic cell vaccination, including at tumor progression/relapse. This clonotype originated in a human donor with glioblastoma. This sample comprised blood, obtained after dendritic cell vaccination. The rearrangement joins TRBV7-9 to TRBJ2-7; tentatively, D is TRBD1 (6 bases). CDR3 coding DNA: TGTGCCAGCAGTACAAACAGGGACCCCTACGAGCAGTACTTC. It translates to CASSTNRDPYEQYF.